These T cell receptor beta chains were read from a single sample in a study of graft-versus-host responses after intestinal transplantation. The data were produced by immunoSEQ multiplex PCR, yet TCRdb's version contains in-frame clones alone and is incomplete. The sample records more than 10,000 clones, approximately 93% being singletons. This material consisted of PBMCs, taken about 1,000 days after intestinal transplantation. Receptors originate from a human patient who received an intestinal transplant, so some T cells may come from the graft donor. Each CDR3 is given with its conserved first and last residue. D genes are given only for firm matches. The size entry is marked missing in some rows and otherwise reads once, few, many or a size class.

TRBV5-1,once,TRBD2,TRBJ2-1,CASRLGLADNNEQFF,TGCGCCAGCAGACTGGGACTAGCGGATAACAATGAGCAGTTCTTC
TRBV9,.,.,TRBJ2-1,CASSVGGSAAYNEQFF,TGTGCCAGCAGCGTAGGAGGTAGCGCCGCCTACAATGAGCAGTTCTTC
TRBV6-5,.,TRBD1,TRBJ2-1,CASSTPTGGEQFF,TGTGCCAGCAGTACGCCCACAGGGGGCGAGCAGTTCTTC
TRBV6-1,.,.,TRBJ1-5,CASSERGGGIGQPQHF,TGTGCCAGCAGTGAACGGGGTGGGGGTATAGGTCAGCCCCAGCATTTT
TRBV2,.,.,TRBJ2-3,CASRPGLPSDTQYF,TGTGCCAGCAGGCCGGGACTCCCGTCGGATACGCAGTATTTT
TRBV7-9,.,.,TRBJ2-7,CASSLNDWSSYEQYF,TGTGCCAGCAGCTTAAACGACTGGAGCTCCTACGAGCAGTACTTC
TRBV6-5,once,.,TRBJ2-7,CASRQDYEQYF,TGTGCCAGCAGACAGGATTACGAGCAGTACTTC
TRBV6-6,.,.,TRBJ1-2,CASSDEGFVIGYTF,TGTGCCAGCAGTGACGAGGGTTTCGTCATAGGCTACACCTTC
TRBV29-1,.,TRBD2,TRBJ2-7,CSVAPGGGIGGEQYF,TGCAGCGTTGCCCCCGGCGGGGGGATTGGAGGCGAGCAGTACTTC
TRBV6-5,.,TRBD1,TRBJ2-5,CASTPGGPETQYF,TGTGCCAGCACCCCAGGGGGACCGGAGACCCAGTACTTC
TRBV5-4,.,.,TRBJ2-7,CASSHTGTYEQYF,TGTGCCAGCAGCCACACAGGGACCTACGAGCAGTACTTC
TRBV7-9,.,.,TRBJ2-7,CASSPPHTVSGEQYF,TGTGCCAGCAGCCCCCCCCACACAGTTTCGGGGGAGCAGTACTTC
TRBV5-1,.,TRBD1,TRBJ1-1,CASSLGPGGTNTEAFF,TGCGCCAGCAGCTTGGGACCAGGGGGCACGAACACTGAAGCTTTCTTT
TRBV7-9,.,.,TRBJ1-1,CASSLEEGPAAFF,TGTGCCAGCAGCTTAGAGGAGGGCCCAGCGGCTTTCTTT
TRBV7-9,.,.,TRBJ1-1,CASSFVGVSEAFF,TGTGCCAGCAGCTTTGTAGGGGTCTCTGAAGCTTTCTTT
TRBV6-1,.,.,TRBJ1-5,CASRAGGRTNQPQHF,TGTGCCAGCAGGGCTGGGGGGCGGACCAATCAGCCCCAGCATTTT
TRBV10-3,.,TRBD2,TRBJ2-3,CAISEMASGTQYF,TGTGCCATCAGTGAGATGGCTAGCGGTACGCAGTATTTT
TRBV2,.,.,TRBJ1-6,CASLRVFDNSPLHF,TGTGCCAGCTTGAGGGTTTTCGATAATTCACCCCTCCACTTT
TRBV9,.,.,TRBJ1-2,CASSVEGRSNYGYTF,TGTGCCAGCAGCGTAGAGGGGCGGAGCAACTATGGCTACACCTTC
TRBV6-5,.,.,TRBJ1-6,CASSYTGGSPLHF,TGTGCCAGCAGTTATACAGGAGGATCACCCCTCCACTTT
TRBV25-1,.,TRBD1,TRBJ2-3,CASSDPRDRVDTQYF,TGTGCCAGCAGTGATCCCCGGGACAGGGTGGATACGCAGTATTTT
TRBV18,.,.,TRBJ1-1,CASSPDPGEAFF,TGTGCCAGCTCACCAGACCCGGGGGAAGCTTTCTTT
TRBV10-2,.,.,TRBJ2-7,CATGGGLGAYEQYF,TGCGCCACCGGAGGGGGTTTGGGGGCCTACGAGCAGTACTTC
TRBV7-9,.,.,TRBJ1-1,CASSFTGFDTEAFF,TGTGCCAGCAGCTTTACAGGTTTCGACACTGAAGCTTTCTTT
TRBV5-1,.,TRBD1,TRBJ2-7,CASSLLTGQGVYEQYF,TGCGCCAGCAGCTTGCTCACGGGACAGGGAGTCTACGAGCAGTACTTC
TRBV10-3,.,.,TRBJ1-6,CAINAGGSPLHF,TGTGCCATCAATGCAGGAGGGTCACCCCTCCACTTT
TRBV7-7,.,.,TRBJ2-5,CASSPASGSPTGTQYF,TGTGCTAGCAGCCCCGCCTCTGGCAGCCCGACAGGGACCCAGTACTTC
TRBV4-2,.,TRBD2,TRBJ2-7,CASSLDSRGFYEQYF,TGTGCCAGCAGCTTAGACTCGCGGGGGTTCTACGAGCAGTACTTC
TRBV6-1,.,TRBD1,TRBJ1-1,CASSETTGGRQAFF,TGTGCCAGCAGCGAAACGACAGGGGGCAGGCAGGCTTTCTTT
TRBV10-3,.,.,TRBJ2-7,CATADSSYEQYF,TGTGCCACCGCCGACAGTTCCTACGAGCAGTACTTC
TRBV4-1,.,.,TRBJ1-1,CASSHLGSGAFF,TGCGCCAGCAGCCACCTCGGGAGCGGAGCTTTCTTT
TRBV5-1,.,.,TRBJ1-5,CASSDGAGNQPQHF,TGCGCCAGCAGCGATGGTGCCGGGAATCAGCCCCAGCATTTT
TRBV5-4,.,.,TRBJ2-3,CAWAGNTDTQYF,TGTGCCTGGGCAGGGAACACAGATACGCAGTATTTT
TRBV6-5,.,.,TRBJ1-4,CASRSEGWEKLFF,TGTGCCAGCAGATCTGAAGGCTGGGAAAAACTGTTTTTT
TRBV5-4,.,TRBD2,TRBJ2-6,CASSIGEAGHGANVLTF,TGTGCCAGCAGCATAGGAGAAGCGGGGCATGGGGCCAACGTCCTGACTTTC
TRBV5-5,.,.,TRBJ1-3,CASSLGGAVSGNTIYF,TGTGCCAGCAGCTTGGGCGGGGCCGTCTCTGGAAACACCATATATTTT
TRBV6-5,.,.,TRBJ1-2,CASSYREDYGYTF,TGTGCCAGCAGTTACAGGGAAGACTATGGCTACACCTTC
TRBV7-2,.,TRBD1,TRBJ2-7,CASSLATGDHEQYF,TGTGCCAGCAGCTTAGCGACAGGGGATCACGAGCAGTACTTC
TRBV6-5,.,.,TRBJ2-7,CASSPPGFREQYF,TGTGCCAGCAGCCCCCCAGGGTTTCGGGAGCAGTACTTC
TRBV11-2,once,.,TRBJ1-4,CASSLGGSVRTNEKLFF,TGTGCCAGCAGCTTAGGTGGTTCGGTTCGGACAAATGAAAAACTGTTTTTT
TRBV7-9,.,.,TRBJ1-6,CASSLGDGYRTLHF,TGTGCCAGCAGCTTGGGGGACGGGTATAGGACCCTCCACTTT
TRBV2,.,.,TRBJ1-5,CASMALGDQPQHF,TGTGCCAGCATGGCCCTCGGGGATCAGCCCCAGCATTTT
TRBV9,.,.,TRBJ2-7,CASSLDSPYEQYF,TGTGCCAGCAGCTTGGACTCCCCCTACGAGCAGTACTTC
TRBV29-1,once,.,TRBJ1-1,CSVEAGTEAFF,TGCAGCGTTGAGGCGGGGACTGAAGCTTTCTTT
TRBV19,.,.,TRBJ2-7,CASALRHSYEQYF,TGTGCCAGTGCTCTGAGACACTCCTACGAGCAGTACTTC
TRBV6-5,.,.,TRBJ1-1,CASSYGAAGNTEAFF,TGTGCCAGCAGTTACGGGGCGGCCGGGAACACTGAAGCTTTCTTT
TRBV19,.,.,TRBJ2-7,CASSSAWGSYEQYF,TGTGCCAGTAGCTCGGCATGGGGCTCCTACGAGCAGTACTTC
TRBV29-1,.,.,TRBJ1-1,CSVVRGVNTEAFF,TGCAGCGTTGTCAGAGGGGTGAACACTGAAGCTTTCTTT
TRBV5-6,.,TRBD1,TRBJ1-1,CASWDRGWVTEAFF,TGTGCCAGCTGGGACAGGGGGTGGGTCACTGAAGCTTTCTTT
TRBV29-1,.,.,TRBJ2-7,CSVDGGGRREQYF,TGCAGCGTTGACGGAGGGGGGAGGAGGGAGCAGTACTTC
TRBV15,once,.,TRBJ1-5,CATSRVGGGDNQPQHF,TGTGCCACCAGCAGAGTGGGGGGAGGTGACAATCAGCCCCAGCATTTT
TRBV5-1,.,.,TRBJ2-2,CASSLEGGGGELFF,TGCGCCAGCAGCTTGGAAGGTGGCGGCGGGGAGCTGTTTTTT